The 16 T cell receptor beta chains below come from one sample, sequenced in a study of blood T cell repertoires in COVID-19. Assay: immunoSEQ multiplex PCR; the TCRdb copy retains only in-frame clones and omits some. Of approximately 46,000 clones listed, more than 65% are singletons. The sequencing sample was made of peripheral blood. These receptors all stem from a man older than 75 with acute or convalescent COVID-19.

This clone appeared a single time. A junction end diverges from the germline sequence, so it may reflect a read error. The chain carries TRBV18 and TRBJ1-6, with TRBD1 matching 7 bases. Per germline, CDR1 KGHSH and CDR2 LQKENI. The CDR3 is 14 amino acids. Here the CDR3 DNA reads TGTGCCAGCTCCCCACAGGGGCTTAATTCACCCCTCCACTTT. Translated: CASSPQGLNSPLHF. Variable domain in full (rest from reference TRBV18 and TRBJ1-6): NAGVMQNPRHLVRRRGQEARLRCSPMKGHSHVYWYRQLPEEGLKFMVYLQKENIIDESGMPKERFSAEFPKEGPSILRIQQVVRGDSAAYFCASSPQGLNSPLHFGNGTRLTVT.

The chain has TRBV19 and TRBJ2-1; 8 bases align to TRBD2. The CDR3 spans 14 residues. Trimming took 6 bases from V and 10 from J; bases not matched to a gene: 11. In germline, CDR1 is LNHDA, CDR2 SQIVND (reference sequence). DNA for the CDR3: TGTGCCAGTAGGAGGGGGACTAGAGAAGGGGAGCAGTTCTTC. Amino acid sequence: CASRRGTREGEQFF.

This clone was seen a few times. The chain carries TRBV5-5 and TRBJ2-2; D ambiguous. Trimming removed 2 bases at V and 7 bases at J, with 6 bases between. This CDR3 comprises 12 residues. The germline CDR1 and CDR2 sequences are SGHKS and YYEKEE (reference sequence). The CDR3 coding sequence is TGTGCCAGCAGCTTCAGTGGCGGGGAGCTGTTTTTT. It is translated as CASSFSGGELFF.

This clone was seen a handful of times. The chain is built from TRBV4-3 and TRBJ2-3; TRBD2 agrees at 8 bases. This CDR3 is built from 17 residues. Germline-derived CDR1 and CDR2 are LGHNA and YSLEER. V gave up 1 base and J gave up 0 bases; unmatched junction bases: 6. DNA for the CDR3: TGCGCCAGCAGCCAAGGGGCGACTAGCGTTAGCACAGATACGCAGTATTTT. It encodes CASSQGATSVSTDTQYF.

This clone appeared once. The chain couples TRBV27 to TRBJ1-3; maybe TRBD1 (6 bases). CDR1 is MNHEY, CDR2 SMNVEV, per germline (reference sequence). The CDR3 length is 15 residues. V was trimmed by 4 bases and J by 0 bases, leaving 10 bases between them. The CDR3: CASSSGVNSGNTIYF. In DNA, the CDR3 is TGTGCCAGCAGTTCAGGGGTTAACTCTGGAAACACCATATATTTT.

The V call is TRBV7-9, the J call TRBJ2-3; TRBD1 might be the D (7 bases). This CDR3 has 15 amino acids. CDR1 SEHNR and CDR2 FQNEAQ come from the germline V gene (reference sequence). Trimming took 5 bases from V and 1 from J, leaving 13 bases between them. The CDR3 reads CASSESRGGTDTQYF. The CDR3 nucleotides read TGTGCCAGCAGCGAGAGCAGGGGGGGCACAGATACGCAGTATTTT.

V is TRBV30 and J is TRBJ2-7; D remains ambiguous. Germline V CDR1 and CDR2: GTSNPN, SVGIG (reference sequence). This CDR3 has 12 residues. Trimming stripped 0 bases from V and 1 base from J, with 4 bases between. The CDR3: CAWSVLSYEQYF. The CDR3 DNA is TGTGCCTGGAGTGTACTATCCTACGAGCAGTACTTC. The whole variable domain, filled in from reference TRBV30 and TRBJ2-7, reads SQTIHQWPATLVQPVGSPLSLECTVEGTSNPNLYWYRQAAGRGLQLLFYSVGIGQISSEVPQNLSASRPQDRQFILSSKKLLLSDSGFYLCAWSVLSYEQYFGPGTRLTVT.

The chain combines TRBV5-4 with TRBJ2-7; 9 bases align to TRBD2. V lost 0 bases and J lost 5; bases outside the gene matches: 6. From germline, CDR1 is SGHNT and CDR2 YYREEE (reference sequence). The CDR3 spans 15 residues. The CDR3 is CASSLALAGSHEQYF. The CDR3 DNA sequence: TGTGCCAGCAGCTTGGCCCTAGCGGGATCCCACGAGCAGTACTTC.

This clone was seen a single time. This chain uses TRBV5-4 with TRBJ2-7, with 9 bases lining up with TRBD2. Trimming took 1 base from V and 4 from J; bases not matched to a gene: 12. This CDR3 is built from 17 residues. Per the germline V gene, CDR1 is SGHNT and CDR2 is YYREEE (reference sequence). The chain's CDR3 is CASSLRASGIRRYEQYF. For the CDR3, the DNA is TGTGCCAGCAGCTTGAGGGCTAGCGGGATTCGAAGGTACGAGCAGTACTTC.

This chain links TRBV30 with TRBJ2-1; maybe TRBD1 (5 bases). The CDR3 extends over 13 amino acids. Germline values: CDR1 GTSNPN, CDR2 SVGIG (reference sequence). V lost 2 bases, J lost 5 bases, and 10 bases lay in between. The CDR3 DNA follows: TGTGCCTGGAGTCGTGACAGCAACAATGAGCAGTTCTTC. Protein product: CAWSRDSNNEQFF.

The gene calls are TRBV6-1 and TRBJ2-7; 10 bases are a match to TRBD1. The V segment lost 2 bases and the J segment 2 bases; nucleotides outside the gene matches: 3. Per germline, CDR1 MNHNS and CDR2 SASEGT. The CDR3 totals 15 residues. CDR3 in amino acids: CASSERTGGPYEQYF. For the CDR3, the DNA is TGTGCCAGCAGTGAACGGACAGGGGGTCCCTACGAGCAGTACTTC.

The gene calls are TRBV7-8 and TRBJ2-1; a possible D gene is TRBD1 (5 bases). Deletions cut 8 bases from V and 0 bases from J, with 11 bases between. Germline V gene data show CDR1 as SGHVS and CDR2 as FQNEAQ. The CDR3 is 14 amino acids. CDR3 sequence: CASYQGGSYNEQFF. CDR3 coding DNA: TGTGCCAGCTACCAGGGCGGCTCCTACAATGAGCAGTTCTTC.

V usage is TRBV19 and J usage is TRBJ2-1; 12 bases are a match to TRBD2. Germline loops: CDR1 LNHDA, CDR2 SQIVND (reference sequence). The CDR3 sequence is 15 residues long. The V and J ends lost 3 bases and 7 bases, in that order; junction bases with no gene match: 4. The CDR3 nucleotides are TGTGCCAGTAGTATCCCGACTAGCGGGAGAAATGAGCAGTTCTTC. Its translation: CASSIPTSGRNEQFF.

The gene calls are TRBV19 and TRBJ1-2; D is ambiguous. The CDR3 length is 15 residues. V lost 5 bases, J lost 2 bases, and 15 bases lay in between. The germline V gene encodes CDR1 LNHDA and CDR2 SQIVND (reference sequence). The CDR3 nucleotides are TGTGCCAGTAGTCTCTGGGGAGGGTCAAACTATGGCTACACCTTC. It specifies CASSLWGGSNYGYTF.

The sample holds a few counts of this clone. CDR3 bases: TGTGCCAGCAGTGTCTCGGCAGGGGGCGTTAATGAAAAACTGTTTTTT. Its protein is CASSVSAGGVNEKLFF. The J gene is TRBJ1-4, the V gene TRBV28, with 8 bases fitting TRBD1. CDR3 length equals 16 residues. CDR1 is MDHEN and CDR2 is SYDVKM in the germline V gene. V lost 5 bases and J lost 4; bases outside the gene matches: 9.

This chain joins TRBV4-1 and TRBJ2-7; 8 nucleotides align to TRBD2. In germline, CDR1 is MGHRA, CDR2 YSYEKL. J lost 4 bases, V lost 1 base, and 9 bases had no gene match. The CDR3 length is 16 residues. The chain's CDR3 is CASSQATSAASYEQYF. CDR3 DNA: TGCGCCAGCAGCCAAGCGACTAGCGCCGCCTCTTACGAGCAGTACTTC.